These T cell receptor beta chains were read from a single sample in a study of T cell responses to AZD1222 COVID-19 vaccine. Generated by immunoSEQ multiplex PCR, the TCRdb table keeps only in-frame clones and is missing some. This table has about 83,000 clones, around 88% appearing once. The material was peripheral blood, obtained on day 0 of AZD1222 vaccination. All receptors derive from an adult in good health. Each CDR3 is given with its conserved first and last residue. A D gene is named only where the DNA matches it firmly. Size is omitted from some rows. Given values are once, few, many or a class for expanded clones.

>TRBJ1-1|-|-|16|TRBV15
CATSSGGGISFTEAFF
TGTGCCACCAGCAGTGGAGGCGGGATTTCCTTCACTGAAGCTTTCTTT
>TRBJ2-5|TRBD2|-|19|TRBV19
CASSIPPQGLAGGQETQYF
TGTGCCAGTAGTATCCCCCCTCAGGGACTAGCGGGGGGACAAGAGACCCAGTACTTC
>TRBJ2-3|-|once|16|TRBV7-2
CASSLVSGEVTDTQYF
TGTGCCAGCAGCTTAGTTAGCGGTGAGGTCACAGATACGCAGTATTTT
>TRBJ2-1|-|-|13|TRBV15
CATSIYQSGEQFF
TGTGCCACCAGCATTTACCAATCTGGTGAGCAGTTCTTC
>TRBJ2-3|TRBD1|-|15|TRBV13
CASSARQGWTDTQYF
TGTGCCAGCAGCGCCCGACAGGGCTGGACAGATACGCAGTATTTT
>TRBJ2-6|TRBD1|-|19|TRBV28
CASSPPTGGAGPGANVLTF
TGTGCCAGCAGTCCACCTACAGGGGGTGCTGGCCCTGGGGCCAACGTCCTGACTTTC
>TRBJ1-6|-|-|15|TRBV23-1
CASSKPAAPSSPLHF
TGCGCCAGCAGTAAACCCGCGGCGCCCTCTTCACCCCTCCACTTT
>TRBJ2-1|-|-|12|TRBV5-1
CASSLRWNEQFF
TGCGCCAGCAGCTTGAGGTGGAATGAGCAGTTCTTC
>TRBJ2-1|TRBD2|-|15|TRBV18
CASSPRTSGVLEQFF
TGTGCCAGCTCACCGAGGACTAGCGGGGTCCTTGAGCAGTTCTTC
>TRBJ1-6|-|-|15|TRBV6-5
CASSYHEGGDSPLHF
TGTGCCAGCAGTTACCACGAAGGTGGGGATTCACCCCTCCACTTT
>TRBJ1-1|-|-|12|TRBV19
CASSKGVGEAFF
TGTGCCAGTAGTAAAGGGGTCGGTGAAGCTTTCTTT
>TRBJ1-5|-|-|12|TRBV6-2/TRBV6-3
CASSKMGQPQHF
TGTGCCAGCAGCAAAATGGGGCAGCCCCAGCATTTT
>TRBJ2-7|-|-|13|TRBV18
CASSPSSSYEQYF
TGTGCCAGCTCACCTTCCAGCTCCTACGAGCAGTACTTC
>TRBJ1-1|TRBD1|-|13|TRBV2
CASRAGGIAEAFF
TGTGCCAGCAGGGCAGGGGGAATCGCTGAAGCTTTCTTT
>TRBJ2-3|-|-|15|TRBV6-1
CASSEAIGGTDTQYF
TGTGCCAGCAGTGAAGCTATTGGAGGCACAGATACGCAGTATTTT
>TRBJ2-2|-|-|16|TRBV19
CASSIGLISNTGELFF
TGTGCCAGTAGTATTGGACTCATCTCGAACACCGGGGAGCTGTTTTTT
>TRBJ2-7|-|-|13|TRBV9
CASSVEMGYEQYF
TGTGCCAGCAGCGTAGAAATGGGGTACGAGCAGTACTTC
>TRBJ2-1|-|-|15|TRBV4-3
CASSQDRGGYNEQFF
TGCGCCAGCAGTCAAGACCGAGGGGGTTACAATGAGCAGTTCTTC
>TRBJ2-5|TRBD2|-|17|TRBV7-6
CASSLKFGRGVRETQYF
TGTGCCAGCAGCTTAAAGTTTGGGCGGGGGGTTAGAGAGACCCAGTACTTC
>TRBJ1-3|-|-|14|TRBV9
CASSARGGADTIYF
TGTGCCAGCAGCGCGCGAGGGGGAGCGGACACCATATATTTT